Reported below is one TCR beta chain. Clones were sequenced by immunoSEQ multiplex PCR, and TCRdb holds only the in-frame ones, with some missing. This sample has 120,000 to 150,000 clones; around 90% occur once, and the top ten carry approximately 2.4%. V lost 3 bases and J lost 0, with 3 bases in between. This CDR3 is built from 13 residues. The sample belongs to a study of blood T cell repertoires in COVID-19. The chain joins TRBV12-3 or TRBV12-4 to TRBJ2-1; D gene uncertain. The receptor comes from a human donor with COVID-19, enrolled during active disease. The donor label of this sample is uncertain. Sample: peripheral blood. CDR3 amino acids: CASSFNSYNEQFF. CDR3 bases: TGTGCCAGCAGTTTTAACTCCTACAATGAGCAGTTCTTC.